This record concerns one TCR beta chain sequence. Its antigen is unidentified. This sample stems from a study of shared clonotypes between healthy human individuals. Clones were sequenced by immunoSEQ multiplex PCR, and TCRdb holds only the in-frame ones, with some missing. The table lists a few million clones, more than 90% of them singletons. Germline assignment: CDR1 SGHRS and CDR2 YFSETQ. V gave up 1 base and J gave up 2 bases, with 16 bases separating them. The CDR3 extends over 17 amino acids. Study-wide points: Sampling was confined to blood; repertoires within tissues likely differ.

The sequence was obtained from a man younger than 30 in good health. V gene TRBV5-1 combines with J gene TRBJ2-4; TRBD1 might be the D (5 bases). The sequenced sample consisted of naive CD4+ T cells sorted from blood. Subset specified: CD45RA+ positively selected. The chain's CDR3 is CASSLLSAGMTKNIQYF. For the CDR3, the DNA is TGCGCCAGCAGCTTGTTGTCGGCAGGGATGACCAAAAACATTCAGTACTTC.